This T cell receptor beta chain was profiled in a study of T-cell memory formation after mild COVID-19. About the research overall: TCR clusters mostly belonged to single donors.

Study outcomes and limitations: The study found contracting CD4+ clones mainly in CM and EM and contracting CD8+ clones in EMRA.

In this sample, this clonotype turned up many times. Its specificity is unknown. This CDR3 has 15 residues. CDR1 and CDR2 (germline): SGHRS, YFSETQ. V lost 0 bases to trimming and J lost 5 bases; unmatched junction nucleotides: 4. MiXCR, applied by TCRdb to the 5' RACE reads, yields one record per CDR3 protein. The table has 30,000 to 40,000 distinct CDR3 sequences, over 10% seen once; the top ten hold about 32%. The sample consisted of PBMCs or a T cell subset sorted from them (not recorded which). The receptor was isolated from a young man who had mild COVID-19 (a few samples of this study predate the infection). Cell type and time point are not known. The chain is built from TRBV5-1 and TRBJ1-1; TRBD1 matches 10 bases. The CDR3 sequence: CASSLVPGQGTEAFF. The CDR3 region has the DNA TGCGCCAGCAGCTTGGTACCGGGACAGGGGACTGAAGCTTTCTTT.